This TCR beta chain was found in a study of cytomegalovirus exposure and HLA in healthy donors (dated 2017 in TCRdb). Regarding the complete study: An earlier analysis of 587 of the donors reported about 260 Gb of sequence data and roughly 120 million unique TCR beta sequences obtained from around 170 million T cells. An early release covering roughly 640 HLA-typed donors comprised 250 to 350 gigabases of sequencing data and roughly 85 million unique TCR sequences. The genetic ancestry cluster associated with self-reported Caucasian donors included 81% of the 300 to 400 genotyped donors. The study was designed to test whether signatures of past pathogen exposure could be identified by cataloging public T cell receptors. The study profiled the T cell repertoires of some 610 subjects by immunosequencing and related them to cytomegalovirus serostatus. In addition to the first cohort of roughly 670 subjects, a separate validation cohort of around 110 different subjects was used. To predict cytomegalovirus infection status, the study brought together high-throughput TCR immunosequencing, statistical association of individual TCRs with disease status, and machine learning. To study patterns of TCR occurrence, a later analysis re-analyzed previously published TCR beta repertoires from 666 donors and added high-resolution HLA genotyping. The later analysis used no new phenotypic data to find candidate immune exposures, relying instead on TCR beta sequences and their occurrence across donors. To decide whether each TCR beta V gene segment behaved as functional or pseudogenic, an earlier analysis of some 570 of the donors relied on high-throughput TCR beta sequencing. Donor age, sex, ethnicity and CMV serostatus were compiled together with the repertoire data. A later genetic analysis used genome-wide SNP genotypes for about 65% of the 666 donors, treating that subset as a discovery cohort. Every discovery cohort repertoire had been produced on one sequencing platform. HLA typing covered class I and class II loci at four-digit resolution. The number of typed donors differed by locus: roughly 629-630 for A, B, C, DRB1 and DQB1; some 500 for DQA1; some 610 for DPA1; and some 470 for DPB1. A handful of DR-DQ haplotypes were treated as single units for association and clustering because of strong linkage in the cohort. Among about 400 genotyped donors of the cohort, an average of about 240,000 unique TCR beta nucleotide sequences was sequenced per donor, of which about 19% were non-productive. Beyond this particular receptor, the publication reports: Immune exposure information for the cohort was limited to CMV serostatus. The authors suggested that the approach could potentially be generalized to other disease states and immunological phenotypes. A cluster of highly shared sequence variants was judged likely to represent a technical artifact of the sequencing pipeline. A further reported finding was that TCR beta sequences accurately predicted the HLA-A and HLA-B alleles for most subjects in the first cohort. In a later genetic analysis, a missense DCLRE1C variant was associated with V-gene and J-gene trimming of TCR beta chains, and the association was replicated in an independent cohort. Correlated functional status among segregating V segments might be attributable to linkage disequilibrium, but an unknown experimental factor could not be ruled out. Cytomegalovirus status was reported to be diagnosed by the classifier with high specificity and sensitivity in both the original and validation cohorts. This cohort had only TCR beta chains sequenced, and the lack of alpha or paired-chain data limited which features could be detected. The study listed 150 to 200 TCR beta chains as associated with cytomegalovirus. Strong co-occurrence of HLA alleles, especially DR and DQ, made assigning TCR associations to individual alleles difficult. Across donors, most TCR sequences were observed very rarely, whereas some public TCRs were present in many individuals. A later analysis found that TCR association rates varied across HLA loci, with DRB1 alleles showing the most associated TCRs and HLA-C alleles the fewest. Broadly in line with IMGT annotations, most TCR beta V segments showed up in productive rearrangements about 87% or about 30% of the time in an earlier analysis of several hundred of the donors. In a later analysis, most CMV-associated TCR beta chains were found to appear HLA-restricted, with HLA associations seemingly driven largely by CMV exposure. According to a later analysis, parvovirus B19, influenza, CMV and Epstein-Barr virus appeared linked to several top co-occurrence clusters. Presence/absence analyses assumed roughly uniform sequencing depth across donors, an assumption that may not hold. Compared with equally common non-associated chains, HLA-associated TCR beta chains in a later analysis were more clonally expanded and had lower generation probabilities. A later genetic analysis reported fewer N-insertions in productive TCRs among donors in an Asian-associated ancestry cluster than the roughly 700-donor mean. Because counts were too low, about 17 rarely observed V segments, including chromosome 9 orphons, were excluded from the earlier analysis of around 590 of the donors. A few of the identified cytomegalovirus-associated TCR beta chains were confirmed in vitro to be specific for cytomegalovirus antigens. Some IMGT-functional V segments, including TRBV6-2 and TRBV6-3, could not be distinguished by the 87-base-pair reads and were therefore excluded. Because HLA typing was missing for some donors at each locus, association tests included only the typed subset. At a false discovery rate of 0.05, a later analysis linked about 17,000 TCR beta sequences to specific HLA alleles.

Including cysteine and phenylalanine, the CDR3 has 12 amino acids. Only the CDR3 part of the read is kept: 36 bases, read in frame from the first base. CDR1 and CDR2 are drawn from the germline V gene (reference sequence): SEHNR, FQNEAQ. The library was generated by the immunoSEQ multiplex PCR assay. For the multiplex PCR, a mixture combining 60 forward primers for TCR Vbeta segments and 13 reverse primers for TCR Jbeta segments was used. Amplification of the CDR3 region of rearranged TCR beta genes was performed with a multiplex PCR assay on genomic DNA. On the Illumina HiSeq System, the amplified TCR beta libraries were sequenced as 87-base-pair reads. Processing in the source paper ran as follows. In a later analysis, some 80 million unique TCR beta chains were counted across the roughly 670 repertoires, and roughly 11 million of these chains were shared by at least two donors. A nearest-neighbor algorithm error-corrected the raw reads and collapsed the reads into unique sequences, merging closely related sequences to remove PCR and sequencing errors. V, D and J gene segments were assigned by aligning CDR3 sequences to IMGT reference sequences. For a sequence to be retained, a match of at least six nucleotides to both a V gene segment and a J gene segment was required. Rearrangements were called productive when the CDR3 lacked stop codons and stayed in frame with V and J; all others were non-productive. CDR3 was defined according to IMGT convention as the region running from the second conserved V-encoded cysteine to the conserved J-encoded phenylalanine. In an earlier analysis of roughly 580 of the donors, sequences lacking an unambiguous match to a single V gene segment were excluded. An earlier analysis of approximately 590 of the donors called V segments functional above 56.7% productive rearrangements and segregating when the between-donor standard deviation exceeded 5%. To diagnose cytomegalovirus status from the catalog of TCR beta chain sequences, a statistical classification framework was built. In a later analysis, TCR nucleotide sequences were compared against IMGT/GENE-DB human TR gene sequences so that V and J genes could be assigned. The TCRdist pipeline was used in a later analysis to assign CDR3 sequences and most-parsimonious VDJ recombination scenarios. In a later analysis, every TCR beta chain was defined by the combination of its CDR3 amino acid sequence and its V-gene family, and reads without a unique V-gene family were dropped. As a way to deal with suspected cross-contamination and a sequencing artifact, a later analysis dropped 450 to 600 nucleotide sequences that were highly shared and had low generation probability. For each public chain, a later analysis derived a clonal expansion index from normalized ranks of inferred template counts within each repertoire. A later analysis computed generation probabilities with a VDJ recombination model fitted to out-of-frame rearrangements, and checked the results against IGoR. A later analysis scored TCR-TCR, TCR-HLA and TCR-CMV co-occurrence with hypergeometric tests, applying a repertoire-size bias correction to TCR pairs. In a later analysis, false discovery rates were estimated by permuting HLA or CMV assignments 20 times. A later analysis grouped co-occurring TCRs with DBSCAN, adding TCRdist sequence similarity when clustering within HLA-allele-positive subsets. Co-occurrence clustering excluded repertoires with fewer than 30,000 or more than 120,000 public chains, plus five with anomalous nucleotide sharing. TCRdb carries this immuneACCESS record with in-frame sequences only. Its versions omit some clonotypes, under half of them owing to an unresolved V gene in the studies checked, with the rest unexplained. V, J and clone size are those of that table, while D and trimming were read from the DNA. The sample yields some 120,000 clones; around 73% were counted once. Around 4.8% of the sample is in the top ten clones.

The cohort consisted of 600 or so healthy bone marrow donors. Cohort members were all nominally healthy when sampled, although unrecorded immune exposures were likely present. The donor was CMV seropositive and was included in the group of 250 to 350 seropositive cohort members. Each donor provided a peripheral blood sample, and peripheral blood mononuclear cells were used for TCR beta sequencing. The Qiagen DNeasy Blood Extraction Kit was used to extract genomic DNA from the blood cell samples. Comments on this clone: Its recognized antigen is unknown. Relative to the germline gene, one junction end is altered; a read error may explain this.

This chain joins TRBV7-9 to TRBJ1-6; a weak D assignment points to TRBD1 (6 bases agree). This receptor was obtained from a man between 60 and 70 years old in good health and CMV-seropositive. Input material: PBMCs. The CDR3 has the sequence CSSSPTGSPLHF. The sequenced DNA is TGTTCCAGCAGCCCGACAGGATCACCCCTCCACTTT.